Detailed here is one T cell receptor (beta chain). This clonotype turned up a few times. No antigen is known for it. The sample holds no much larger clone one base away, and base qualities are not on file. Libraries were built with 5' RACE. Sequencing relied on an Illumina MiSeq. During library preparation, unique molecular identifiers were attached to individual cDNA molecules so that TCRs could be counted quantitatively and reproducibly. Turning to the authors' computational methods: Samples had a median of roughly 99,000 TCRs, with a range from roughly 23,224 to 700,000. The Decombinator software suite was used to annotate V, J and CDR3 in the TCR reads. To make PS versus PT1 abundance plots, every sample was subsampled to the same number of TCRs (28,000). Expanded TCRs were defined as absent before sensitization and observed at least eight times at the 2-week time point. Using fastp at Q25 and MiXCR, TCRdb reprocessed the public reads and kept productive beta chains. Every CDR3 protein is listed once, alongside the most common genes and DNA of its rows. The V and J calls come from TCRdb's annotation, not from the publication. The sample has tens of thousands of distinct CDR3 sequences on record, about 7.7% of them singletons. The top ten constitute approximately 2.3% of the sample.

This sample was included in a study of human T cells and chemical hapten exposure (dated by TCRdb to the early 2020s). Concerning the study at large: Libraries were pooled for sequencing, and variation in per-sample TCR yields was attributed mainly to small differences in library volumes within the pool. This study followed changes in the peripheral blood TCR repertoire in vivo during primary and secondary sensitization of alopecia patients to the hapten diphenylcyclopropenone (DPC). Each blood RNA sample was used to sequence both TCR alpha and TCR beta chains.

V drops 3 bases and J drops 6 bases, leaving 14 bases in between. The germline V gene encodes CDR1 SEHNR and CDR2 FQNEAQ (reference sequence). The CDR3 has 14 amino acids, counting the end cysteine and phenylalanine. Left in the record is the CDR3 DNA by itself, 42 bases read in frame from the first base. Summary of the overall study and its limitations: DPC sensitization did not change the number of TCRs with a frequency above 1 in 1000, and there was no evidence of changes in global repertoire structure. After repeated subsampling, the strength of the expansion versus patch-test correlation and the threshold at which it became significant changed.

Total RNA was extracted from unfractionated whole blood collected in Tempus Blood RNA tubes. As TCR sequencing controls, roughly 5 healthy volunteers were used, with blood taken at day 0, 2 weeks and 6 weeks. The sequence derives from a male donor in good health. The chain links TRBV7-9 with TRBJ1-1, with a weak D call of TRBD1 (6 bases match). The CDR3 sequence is CASSFRGSAPEAFF. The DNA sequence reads TGTGCCAGCAGCTTCAGGGGTTCGGCCCCTGAAGCTTTCTTT. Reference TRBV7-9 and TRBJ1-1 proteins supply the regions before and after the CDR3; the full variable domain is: DTGVSQNPRHKITKRGQNVTFRCDPISEHNRLYWYRQTLGQGPEFLTYFQNEAQLEKSRLLSDRFSAERPKGSFSTLEIQRTEQGDSAMYLCASSFRGSAPEAFFGQGTRLTVV.